This is a list of T cell receptor beta chains from one sample in a study of blood T cell repertoires in COVID-19. Data came from immunoSEQ multiplex PCR; TCRdb stores just in-frame clones and leaves some out. The sample shows some 180,000 clones, roughly 85% of them seen only once. What was sequenced was PBMCs or T cells enriched from blood (not recorded which). The receptor source for this set is a woman in her seventies in a cohort exposed to, infected with or recovered from COVID-19 (not recorded which). Each CDR3 is given with its conserved first and last residue. A D gene is named only where the DNA matches it firmly. Where a row states a size, it is once, few, many or the class of an expanded clone; other rows omit it.

>TRBV7-8|NA|TRBJ1-1|NA
CASSALGPGEAFF
TGTGCCAGCAGCGCCCTAGGACCGGGAGAAGCTTTCTTT
>TRBV7-9|NA|TRBJ2-3|NA
CASSLGRETDTQYF
TGTGCCAGCAGCTTGGGTCGGGAGACAGATACGCAGTATTTT
>TRBV7-3|NA|TRBJ1-6|NA
CASSLTGPTSSYNSPLHF
TGTGCCAGCAGCTTAACGGGGCCTACGAGCTCCTATAATTCACCCCTCCACTTT
>TRBV18|once|TRBJ1-4|NA
CASSYRSLPNEKLFF
TGTGCCAGCTCATACAGGAGCCTACCTAATGAAAAACTGTTTTTT
>TRBV5-1|NA|TRBJ2-1|NA
CASTSQARSSYNEQFF
TGCGCCAGCACCTCCCAGGCCCGAAGCTCCTACAATGAGCAGTTCTTC
>TRBV7-9|once|TRBJ1-3|NA
CASSLVRGSAGNTIYF
TGTGCCAGCAGCTTAGTGAGGGGGTCGGCTGGAAACACCATATATTTT
>TRBV29-1|NA|TRBJ1-2|NA
CSVADTGSYGYTF
TGCAGCGTTGCGGACACAGGGTCCTATGGCTACACCTTC
>TRBV5-1|NA|TRBJ1-4|NA
CASSLVASATNEKLFF
TGCGCCAGCAGCTTAGTAGCAAGTGCAACTAATGAAAAACTGTTTTTT
>TRBV4-2|NA|TRBJ2-4|NA
CASRGGLAKNIQYF
TGTGCCAGCAGGGGGGGGCTCGCCAAAAACATTCAGTACTTC
>TRBV3-1/TRBV3-2|NA|TRBJ2-3|TRBD2
CASSQTSAWGTDTQYF
TGTGCCAGCAGCCAGACTAGCGCGTGGGGTACAGATACGCAGTATTTT
>TRBV7-3|NA|TRBJ2-1|TRBD2
CASSLYAGGPYNEQFF
TGTGCCAGCAGCTTATACGCGGGAGGGCCTTACAATGAGCAGTTCTTC
>TRBV18|NA|TRBJ2-2|NA
CASSRLGPDTGELFF
TGTGCCAGCTCACGGCTAGGTCCGGACACCGGGGAGCTGTTTTTT
>TRBV5-1|once|TRBJ2-1|NA
CASSLGRGPYNEQFF
TGCGCCAGCAGCTTAGGCAGGGGCCCCTACAATGAGCAGTTCTTC
>TRBV18|once|TRBJ1-2|TRBD1
CASSGTGRSGYTF
TGTGCCAGCTCCGGGACAGGGCGTTCCGGCTACACCTTC
>TRBV9|few|TRBJ1-6|TRBD1
CASSKRTGDSPLHF
TGTGCCAGCAGCAAAAGAACAGGGGATTCACCCCTCCACTTT
>TRBV10-3|NA|TRBJ2-1|TRBD2
CAISESILRREGRQFF
TGTGCCATCAGTGAGTCTATCTTACGGCGGGAGGGCAGGCAGTTCTTC
>TRBV5-5|NA|TRBJ2-7|TRBD2
CASSGTSGRTYEQYF
TGTGCCAGCAGCGGGACTAGCGGGAGAACCTACGAGCAGTACTTC
>TRBV30|NA|TRBJ1-2|TRBD1
CAWSPGQGHYGYTF
TGTGCCTGGAGCCCGGGACAGGGACATTATGGCTACACCTTC
>TRBV7-8|few|TRBJ1-2|TRBD1
CASSLVRLPGHRGVDYTF
TGTGCCAGCAGCTTAGTCAGATTACCGGGCCACAGGGGCGTGGACTACACCTTC
>TRBV28|NA|TRBJ2-2|TRBD1
CASRGTGVGTGELFF
TGTGCCAGCAGGGGCACAGGGGTGGGGACCGGGGAGCTGTTTTTT
>TRBV18|NA|TRBJ1-1|NA
CASSLVGGNTEAFF
TGTGCCAGCTCACTGGTAGGGGGAAACACTGAAGCTTTCTTT
>TRBV18|NA|TRBJ2-7|NA
CASSPQAGWEQYF
TGTGCCAGCTCACCACAGGCAGGGTGGGAGCAGTACTTC
>TRBV14|NA|TRBJ2-5|TRBD2
CASSHYGLADSIVETQYF
TGTGCCAGCAGCCACTATGGACTAGCGGATTCTATCGTTGAGACCCAGTACTTC
>TRBV6-5|NA|TRBJ1-1|NA
CASSLQGSEAFF
TGTGCCAGCAGTTTGCAGGGTTCTGAAGCTTTCTTT
>TRBV7-3|NA|TRBJ1-6|NA
CASSLRGTDSPLHF
TGTGCCAGCAGCTTAAGGGGCACGGATTCACCCCTCCACTTT